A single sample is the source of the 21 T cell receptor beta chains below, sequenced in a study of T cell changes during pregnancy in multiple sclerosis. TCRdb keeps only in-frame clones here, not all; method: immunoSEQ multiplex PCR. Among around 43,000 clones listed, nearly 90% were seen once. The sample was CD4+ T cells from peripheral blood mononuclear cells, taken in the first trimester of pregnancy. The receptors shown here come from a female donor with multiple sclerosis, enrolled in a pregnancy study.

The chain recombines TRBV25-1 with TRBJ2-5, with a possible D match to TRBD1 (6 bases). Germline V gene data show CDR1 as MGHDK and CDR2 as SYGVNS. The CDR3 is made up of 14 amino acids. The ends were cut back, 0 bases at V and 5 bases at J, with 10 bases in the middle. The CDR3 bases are TGTGCCAGCAGTGAATACAGGGGAAAGGAGACCCAGTACTTC. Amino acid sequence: CASSEYRGKETQYF.

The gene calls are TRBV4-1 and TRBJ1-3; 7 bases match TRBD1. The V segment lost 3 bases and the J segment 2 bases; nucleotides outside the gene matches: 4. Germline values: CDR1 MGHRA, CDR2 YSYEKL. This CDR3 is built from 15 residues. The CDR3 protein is CASSHPTGTGNTIYF. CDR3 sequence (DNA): TGCGCCAGCAGCCACCCGACAGGGACTGGAAACACCATATATTTT.

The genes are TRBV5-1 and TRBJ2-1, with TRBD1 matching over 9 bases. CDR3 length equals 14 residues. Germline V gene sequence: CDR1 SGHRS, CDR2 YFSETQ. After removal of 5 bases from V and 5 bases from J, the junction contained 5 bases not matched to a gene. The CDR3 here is CASRIQGADNEQFF. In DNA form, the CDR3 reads TGCGCCAGCAGAATACAGGGGGCGGACAATGAGCAGTTCTTC. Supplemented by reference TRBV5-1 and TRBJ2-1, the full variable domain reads KAGVTQTPRYLIKTRGQQVTLSCSPISGHRSVSWYQQTPGQGLQFLFEYFSETQRNKGNFPGRFSGRQFSNSRSEMNVSTLELGDSALYLCASRIQGADNEQFFGPGTRLTVL.

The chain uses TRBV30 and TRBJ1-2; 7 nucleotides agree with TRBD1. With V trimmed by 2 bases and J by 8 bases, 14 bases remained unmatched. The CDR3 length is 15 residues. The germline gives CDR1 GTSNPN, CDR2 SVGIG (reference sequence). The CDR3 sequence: CAWSPPRAGGRGYTF. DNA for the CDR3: TGTGCCTGGAGTCCGCCCCGAGCAGGGGGTCGGGGCTACACCTTC.

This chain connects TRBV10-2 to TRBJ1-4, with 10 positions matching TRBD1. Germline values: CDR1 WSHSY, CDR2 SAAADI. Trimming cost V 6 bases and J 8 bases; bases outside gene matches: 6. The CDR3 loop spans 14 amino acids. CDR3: CASRPGQGTEKLFF. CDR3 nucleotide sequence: TGCGCCAGCAGGCCGGGACAGGGGACGGAAAAACTGTTTTTT.

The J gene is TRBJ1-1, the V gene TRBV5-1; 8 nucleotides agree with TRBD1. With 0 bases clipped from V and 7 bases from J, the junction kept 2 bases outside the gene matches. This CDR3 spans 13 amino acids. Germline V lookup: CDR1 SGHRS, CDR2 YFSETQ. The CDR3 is CASSLEQGGEAFF. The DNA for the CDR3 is TGCGCCAGCAGCTTGGAACAGGGGGGTGAAGCTTTCTTT.

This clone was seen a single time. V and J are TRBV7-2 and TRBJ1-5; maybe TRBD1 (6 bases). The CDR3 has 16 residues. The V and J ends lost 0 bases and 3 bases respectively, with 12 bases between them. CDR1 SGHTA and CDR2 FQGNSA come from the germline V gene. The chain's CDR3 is CASSLAGGGNNQPQHF. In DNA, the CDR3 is TGTGCCAGCAGCTTAGCAGGGGGGGGGAACAATCAGCCCCAGCATTTT.

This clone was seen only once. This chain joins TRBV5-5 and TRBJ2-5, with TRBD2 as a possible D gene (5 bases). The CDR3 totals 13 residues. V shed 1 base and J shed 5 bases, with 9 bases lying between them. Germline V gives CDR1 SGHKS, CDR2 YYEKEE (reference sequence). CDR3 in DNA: TGTGCCAGCAGCTTGTTCCTAGCTGAGACCCAGTACTTC. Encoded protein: CASSLFLAETQYF.

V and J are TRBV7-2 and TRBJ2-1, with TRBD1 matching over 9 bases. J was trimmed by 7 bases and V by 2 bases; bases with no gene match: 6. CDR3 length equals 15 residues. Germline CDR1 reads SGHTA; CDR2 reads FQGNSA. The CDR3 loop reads CASSLRTGGTNEQFF. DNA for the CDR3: TGTGCCAGCAGCTTACGAACAGGGGGCACGAATGAGCAGTTCTTC.

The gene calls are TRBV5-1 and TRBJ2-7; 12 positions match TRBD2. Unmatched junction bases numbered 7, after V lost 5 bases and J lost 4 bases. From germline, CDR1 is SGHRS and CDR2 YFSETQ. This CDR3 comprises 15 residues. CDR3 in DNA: TGCGCCAGCAGGACTGGACTAGCGGGACGTTACGAGCAGTACTTC. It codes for CASRTGLAGRYEQYF. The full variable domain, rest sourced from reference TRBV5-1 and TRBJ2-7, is KAGVTQTPRYLIKTRGQQVTLSCSPISGHRSVSWYQQTPGQGLQFLFEYFSETQRNKGNFPGRFSGRQFSNSRSEMNVSTLELGDSALYLCASRTGLAGRYEQYFGPGTRLTVT.

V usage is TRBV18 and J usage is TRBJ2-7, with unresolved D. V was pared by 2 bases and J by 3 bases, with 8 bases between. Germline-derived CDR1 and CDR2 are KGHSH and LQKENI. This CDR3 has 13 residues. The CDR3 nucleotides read TGTGCCAGCTCACCATCCAGATACTACGAGCAGTACTTC. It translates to CASSPSRYYEQYF.

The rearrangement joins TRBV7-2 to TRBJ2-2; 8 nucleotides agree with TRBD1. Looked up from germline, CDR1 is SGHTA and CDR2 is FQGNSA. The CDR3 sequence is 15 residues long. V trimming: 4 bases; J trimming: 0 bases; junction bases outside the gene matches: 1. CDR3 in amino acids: CASSSQGANTGELFF. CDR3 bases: TGTGCCAGCAGCTCACAGGGGGCGAACACCGGGGAGCTGTTTTTT.

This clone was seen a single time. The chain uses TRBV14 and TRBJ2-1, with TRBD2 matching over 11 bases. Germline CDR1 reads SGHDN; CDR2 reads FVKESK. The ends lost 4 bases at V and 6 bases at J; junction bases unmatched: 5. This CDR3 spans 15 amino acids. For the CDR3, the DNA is TGTGCCAGCAGCCGGGTACTAGCGGGAGCCAATGAGCAGTTCTTC. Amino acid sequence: CASSRVLAGANEQFF.

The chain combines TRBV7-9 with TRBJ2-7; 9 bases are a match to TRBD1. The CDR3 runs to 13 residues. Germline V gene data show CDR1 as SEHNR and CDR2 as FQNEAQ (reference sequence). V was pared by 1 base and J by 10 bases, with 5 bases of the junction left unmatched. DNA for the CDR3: TGTGCCAGCAGCTTAGAACAGGGGGCCGCCCAGTACTTC. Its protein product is CASSLEQGAAQYF.

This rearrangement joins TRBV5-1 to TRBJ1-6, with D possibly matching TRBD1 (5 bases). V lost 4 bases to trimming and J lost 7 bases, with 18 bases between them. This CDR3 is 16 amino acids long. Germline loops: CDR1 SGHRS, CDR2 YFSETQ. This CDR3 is CASSPGSAAGNSPLHF. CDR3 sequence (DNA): TGCGCCAGCAGCCCTGGTAGTGCGGCAGGGAATTCACCCCTCCACTTT.

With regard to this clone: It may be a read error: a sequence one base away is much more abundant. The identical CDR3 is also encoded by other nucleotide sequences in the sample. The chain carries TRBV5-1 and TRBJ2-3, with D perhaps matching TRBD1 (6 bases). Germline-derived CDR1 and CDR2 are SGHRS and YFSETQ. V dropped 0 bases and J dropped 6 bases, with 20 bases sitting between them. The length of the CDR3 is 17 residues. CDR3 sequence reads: CASSLGGQLFNRDTQYF. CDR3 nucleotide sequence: TGCGCCAGCAGCTTGGGAGGACAGCTTTTCAACCGGGATACGCAGTATTTT.

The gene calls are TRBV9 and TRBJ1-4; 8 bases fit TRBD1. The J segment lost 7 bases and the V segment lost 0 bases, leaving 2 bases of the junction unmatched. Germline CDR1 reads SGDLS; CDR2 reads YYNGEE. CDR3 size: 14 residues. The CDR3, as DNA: TGTGCCAGCAGCGTAGCCAGGGGGCCTGAAAAACTGTTTTTT. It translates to CASSVARGPEKLFF.

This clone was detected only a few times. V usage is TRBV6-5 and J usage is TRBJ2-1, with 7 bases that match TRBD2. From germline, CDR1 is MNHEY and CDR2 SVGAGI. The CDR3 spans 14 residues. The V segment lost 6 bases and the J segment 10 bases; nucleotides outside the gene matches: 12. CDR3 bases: TGTGCCAGCAGACCACTAGCGTCTGAGGGGGAGCAGTTCTTC. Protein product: CASRPLASEGEQFF.

CDR3 protein: CASIGDTYDEQYF. CDR3 nucleotide sequence: TGTGCCAGTATCGGGGACACCTACGACGAGCAGTACTTC. The gene calls are TRBV19 and TRBJ2-7; D perhaps matches TRBD1 (6 bases). The CDR3 contains 13 residues. Germline CDR1 and CDR2: LNHDA and SQIVND (reference sequence). V was clipped by 7 bases and J by 5 bases, with 15 bases between them.

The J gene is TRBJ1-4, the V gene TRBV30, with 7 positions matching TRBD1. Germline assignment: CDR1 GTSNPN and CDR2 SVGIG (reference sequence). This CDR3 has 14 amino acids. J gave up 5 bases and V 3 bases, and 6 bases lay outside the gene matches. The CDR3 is CAWRGQGGNEKLFF. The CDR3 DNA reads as TGTGCCTGGAGGGGCCAGGGGGGAAATGAAAAACTGTTTTTT.

The CDR3 here is CASSLTGERSYEQYF. The CDR3 DNA reads TGCGCCAGCAGCCTGACAGGGGAGAGGTCCTACGAGCAGTACTTC. The chain couples TRBV5-1 to TRBJ2-7, with 8 positions matching TRBD1. CDR3 size: 15 residues. V shed 4 bases, J shed 1 base, and the junction held 7 bases outside the gene matches. CDR1 and CDR2 (germline): SGHRS, YFSETQ.